This TCR beta chain was sequenced for a study of blood T cell repertoires in COVID-19. Looking at the study overall: Collection of acute and convalescent COVID-19 samples took place in the United States, Italy and Spain.

The V end was cut by 4 bases, the J end by 1 base, with 10 bases between. Germline V gene lookup returns CDR1 SNHLY and CDR2 FYNNEI. This CDR3 contains 14 residues. The table came from immunoSEQ multiplex PCR; TCRdb's copy has only in-frame clones and leaves some out. The data hold over 250,000 clones, with around 82% observed a single time. The J gene is TRBJ1-2, the V gene TRBV2; D call uncertain. The source of this sequence is a woman in her forties or fifties who had recovered from COVID-19. Sequenced sample: peripheral blood. CDR3 region: CASSVLQFNYGYTF. The CDR3 DNA reads TGTGCCAGCAGTGTTTTACAGTTTAACTATGGCTACACCTTC.